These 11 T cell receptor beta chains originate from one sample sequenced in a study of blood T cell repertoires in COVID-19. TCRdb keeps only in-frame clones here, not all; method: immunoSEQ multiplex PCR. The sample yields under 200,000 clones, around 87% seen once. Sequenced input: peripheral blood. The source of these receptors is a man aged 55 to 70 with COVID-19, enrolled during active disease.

The CDR3 region has the DNA TGCGCCAGCAGCTTGGAAGCAAACAGCTATGGCTACACCTTC. As protein: CASSLEANSYGYTF. The genes are TRBV5-1 and TRBJ1-2; no clear D gene. Trimming cost V 0 bases and J 4 bases, with 10 bases left between them. This CDR3 contains 14 residues. Germline V gives CDR1 SGHRS, CDR2 YFSETQ.

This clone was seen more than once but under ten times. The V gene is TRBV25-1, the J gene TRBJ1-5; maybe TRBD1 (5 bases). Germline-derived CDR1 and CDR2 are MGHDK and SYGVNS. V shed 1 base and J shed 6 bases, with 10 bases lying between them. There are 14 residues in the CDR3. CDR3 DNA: TGTGCCAGCAGTGAATCCGGGGGAACTCAGCCCCAGCATTTT. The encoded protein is CASSESGGTQPQHF.

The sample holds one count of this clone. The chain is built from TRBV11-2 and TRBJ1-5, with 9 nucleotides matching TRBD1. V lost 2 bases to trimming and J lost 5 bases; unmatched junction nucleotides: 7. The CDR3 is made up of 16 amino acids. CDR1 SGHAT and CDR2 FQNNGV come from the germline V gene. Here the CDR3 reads CASSLRDRDLDQPQHF. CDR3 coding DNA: TGTGCCAGCAGCTTAAGGGACAGGGATTTGGATCAGCCCCAGCATTTT.

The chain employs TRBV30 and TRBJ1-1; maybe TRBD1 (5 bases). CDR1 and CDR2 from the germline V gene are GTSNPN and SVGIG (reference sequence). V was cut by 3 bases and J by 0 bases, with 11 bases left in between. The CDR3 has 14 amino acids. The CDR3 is CAWRAGTLNTEAFF. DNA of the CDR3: TGTGCCTGGAGAGCCGGGACTCTGAACACTGAAGCTTTCTTT. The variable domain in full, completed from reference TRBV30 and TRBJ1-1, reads SQTIHQWPATLVQPVGSPLSLECTVEGTSNPNLYWYRQAAGRGLQLLFYSVGIGQISSEVPQNLSASRPQDRQFILSSKKLLLSDSGFYLCAWRAGTLNTEAFFGQGTRLTVV.

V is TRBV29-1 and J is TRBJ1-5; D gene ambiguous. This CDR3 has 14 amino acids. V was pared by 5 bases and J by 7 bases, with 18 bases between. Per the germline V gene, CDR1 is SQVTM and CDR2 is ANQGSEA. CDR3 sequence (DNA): TGCAGCGTTAAAACGTCGAGGGAGGGACAGCCCCAGCATTTT. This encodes CSVKTSREGQPQHF.

The CDR3 reads CASSNEEGLAKNIQYF. The CDR3 region has the DNA TGTGCCAGCAGCAACGAGGAGGGACTAGCCAAAAACATTCAGTACTTC. J is TRBJ2-4 and V is TRBV21-1; the table's D call TRBD2 went unverified against the DNA. TRBV21-1 is shown as a pseudogene. The CDR3 consists of 16 residues.

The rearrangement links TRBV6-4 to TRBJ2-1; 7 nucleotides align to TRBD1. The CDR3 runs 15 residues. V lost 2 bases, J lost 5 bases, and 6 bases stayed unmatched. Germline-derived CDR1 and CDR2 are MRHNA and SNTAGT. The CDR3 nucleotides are TGTGCCAGCAGTGACCAACCGGGACAGAACAATGAGCAGTTCTTC. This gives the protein CASSDQPGQNNEQFF.

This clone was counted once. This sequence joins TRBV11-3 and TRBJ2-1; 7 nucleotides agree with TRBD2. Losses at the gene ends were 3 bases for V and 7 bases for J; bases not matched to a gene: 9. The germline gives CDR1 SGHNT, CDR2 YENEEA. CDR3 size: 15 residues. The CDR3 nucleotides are TGTGCCAGCAGCTTCCGCGCGGGAGAGGGGAATGAGCAGTTCTTC. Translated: CASSFRAGEGNEQFF.

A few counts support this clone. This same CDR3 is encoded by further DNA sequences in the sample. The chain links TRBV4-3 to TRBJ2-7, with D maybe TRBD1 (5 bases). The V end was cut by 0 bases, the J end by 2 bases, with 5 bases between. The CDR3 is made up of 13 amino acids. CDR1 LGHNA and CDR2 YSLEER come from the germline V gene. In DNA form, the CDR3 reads TGCGCCAGCAGCCAAGACAGGGCCTACGAGCAGTACTTC. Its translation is CASSQDRAYEQYF.

The CDR3 sequence: CASSRRQGGLSGANVLTF. CDR3 coding DNA: TGTGCCAGCAGCCGCAGGCAGGGGGGCCTCTCTGGGGCCAACGTCCTGACTTTC. The rearrangement uses TRBV14 and TRBJ2-6, with D perhaps matching TRBD1 (7 bases). From germline, CDR1 is SGHDN and CDR2 FVKESK. V lost 4 bases, J lost 0 bases, and 16 bases lay in between. The CDR3 runs to 18 residues.

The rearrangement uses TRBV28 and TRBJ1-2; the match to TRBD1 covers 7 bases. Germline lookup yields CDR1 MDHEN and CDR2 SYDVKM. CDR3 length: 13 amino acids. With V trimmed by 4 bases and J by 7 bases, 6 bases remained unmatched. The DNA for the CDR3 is TGTGCCAGCAGTTACCTCCGGGACAGTGGCTACACCTTC. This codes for CASSYLRDSGYTF.